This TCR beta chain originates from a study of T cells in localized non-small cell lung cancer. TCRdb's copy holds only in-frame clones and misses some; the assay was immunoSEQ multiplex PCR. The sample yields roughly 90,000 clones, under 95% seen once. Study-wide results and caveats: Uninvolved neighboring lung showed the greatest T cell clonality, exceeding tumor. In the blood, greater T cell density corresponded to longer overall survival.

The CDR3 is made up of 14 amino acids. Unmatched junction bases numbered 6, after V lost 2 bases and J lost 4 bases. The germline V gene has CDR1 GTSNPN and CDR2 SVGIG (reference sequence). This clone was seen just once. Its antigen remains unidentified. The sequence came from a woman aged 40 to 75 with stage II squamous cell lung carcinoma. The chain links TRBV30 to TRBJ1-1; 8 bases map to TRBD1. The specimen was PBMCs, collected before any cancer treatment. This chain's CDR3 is CAWSPGGWSTEAFF. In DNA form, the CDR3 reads TGTGCCTGGAGTCCAGGGGGCTGGAGCACTGAAGCTTTCTTT.